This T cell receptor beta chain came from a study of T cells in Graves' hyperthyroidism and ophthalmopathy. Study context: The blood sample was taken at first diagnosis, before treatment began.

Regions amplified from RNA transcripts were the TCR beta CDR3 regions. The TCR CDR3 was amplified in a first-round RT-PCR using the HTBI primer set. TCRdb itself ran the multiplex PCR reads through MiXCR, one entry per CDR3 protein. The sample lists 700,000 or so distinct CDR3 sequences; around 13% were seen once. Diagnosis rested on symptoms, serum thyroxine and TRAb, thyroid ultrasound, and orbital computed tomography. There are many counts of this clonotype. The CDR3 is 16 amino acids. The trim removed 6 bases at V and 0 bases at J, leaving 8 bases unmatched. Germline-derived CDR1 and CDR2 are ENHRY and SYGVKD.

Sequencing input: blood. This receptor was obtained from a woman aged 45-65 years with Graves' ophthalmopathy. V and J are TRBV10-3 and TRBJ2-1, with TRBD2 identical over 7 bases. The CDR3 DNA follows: TGTGCCATCAGCGCACTAGCGCGGAGCTCCTACAATGAGCAGTTCTTC. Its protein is CAISALARSSYNEQFF.